The next 28 T cell receptor beta chains were all read from a single sample in a study of OX40 agonist ivuxolimab in advanced cancers. Assay: immunoSEQ multiplex PCR; the TCRdb copy retains only in-frame clones and omits some. The sample has tens of thousands of clones; around 81% are singletons. The sequencing here drew on CD4+ or CD8+ T cells sorted from blood, taken in a trial of the OX40 agonist ivuxolimab. Receptor source: an adult with an advanced solid tumor such as melanoma, head and neck, liver or kidney cancer.

The gene calls are TRBV5-8 and TRBJ1-4; D is unclear. Trimming took off 4 bases at V and 8 bases at J, with 12 bases between the two ends. This CDR3 is built from 13 residues. Germline V gene lookup returns CDR1 SGHTS and CDR2 YDEGEE. CDR3 residues: CASSPNIPEKLFF. Written as DNA, the CDR3 is TGTGCCAGCAGCCCCAATATACCCGAAAAACTGTTTTTT.

The gene calls are TRBV2 and TRBJ2-7; the D gene could be TRBD1 or TRBD2 (5 bases each). CDR1 is SNHLY and CDR2 is FYNNEI in the germline V gene. The CDR3 runs 14 residues. Trimming shortened V by 7 bases and J by 0 bases, and 13 bases separated the two germline ends. CDR3 region: CASMWDVDSYEQYF. The CDR3 DNA reads TGTGCCAGCATGTGGGACGTTGACTCCTACGAGCAGTACTTC.

This sequence joins TRBV14 and TRBJ2-7; no reliable D call. The CDR3 has 14 amino acids. The V and J ends lost 1 base and 0 bases respectively, with 7 bases between them. The germline CDR1 and CDR2 sequences are SGHDN and FVKESK. The CDR3 DNA follows: TGTGCCAGCAGCCAAGGGCAGAGCTCCTACGAGCAGTACTTC. Its translation is CASSQGQSSYEQYF.

This rearrangement joins TRBV10-3 to TRBJ1-3, with 8 bases aligning to TRBD1. V lost 0 bases, J lost 4 bases, and 8 bases stayed unmatched. CDR3 size: 17 residues. Per the germline V gene, CDR1 is ENHRY and CDR2 is SYGVKD. The CDR3 region is CAISESSGQGYGNTIYF. The CDR3 DNA reads as TGTGCCATCAGTGAGTCGTCTGGACAGGGTTACGGAAACACCATATATTTT.

CDR3 sequence: CASSEAGPQHF. CDR3 sequence (DNA): TGTGCCAGCAGTGAAGCGGGACCCCAGCATTTT. The chain couples TRBV6-1 to TRBJ1-5, with no clear D. Trimming cost V 0 bases and J 10 bases, with 4 bases left between them. The CDR3 sequence is 11 residues long. Germline CDR1 and CDR2: MNHNS and SASEGT.

This clone was seen only once. The chain combines TRBV6-5 with TRBJ2-1; 10 nucleotides match TRBD2. V lost 6 bases and J lost 9; bases outside the gene matches: 8. Germline CDR1 and CDR2: MNHEY and SVGAGI. The length of the CDR3 is 14 residues. The CDR3 DNA is TGTGCCAGCAGCCAACGTAGACTAGCGGGTGAGCAGTTCTTC. Encoded protein: CASSQRRLAGEQFF.

The chain carries TRBV2 and TRBJ1-2; D is possibly TRBD1 (5 bases). The CDR3 has 15 amino acids. Per the germline V gene, CDR1 is SNHLY and CDR2 is FYNNEI. Trimming left V 4 bases short and J 8 bases short, with 20 bases between. CDR3 DNA: TGTGCCAGCAGTGTCCGACAGCGAGGGGTTATCGGCTACACCTTC. The encoded protein is CASSVRQRGVIGYTF. Full variable domain (outside the CDR3, taken from reference TRBV2 and TRBJ1-2): EPEVTQTPSHQVTQMGQEVILRCVPISNHLYFYWYRQILGQKVEFLVSFYNNEISEKSEIFDDQFSVERPDGSNFTLKIRSTKLEDSAMYFCASSVRQRGVIGYTFGSGTRLTVV.

The gene calls are TRBV14 and TRBJ1-4; D remains unclear. CDR1 is SGHDN, CDR2 FVKESK, per germline. V lost 0 bases to trimming and J lost 16 bases, with 15 bases between them. The CDR3 loop spans 13 amino acids. In DNA, the CDR3 is TGTGCCAGCAGCCAAGATCGGGCCCGGAAGCAGTTTTTT. Translation: CASSQDRARKQFF.

The gene calls are TRBV6-5 and TRBJ2-7, with TRBD1 as a possible D gene (5 bases). The V and J ends lost 7 bases and 3 bases respectively, with 10 bases between them. CDR1 and CDR2 (germline): MNHEY, SVGAGI. The CDR3 runs to 12 residues. The CDR3, as DNA: TGTGCCAGCACCAGCAGGGACTACGAGCAGTACTTC. It translates to CASTSRDYEQYF.

V is TRBV11-2 and J is TRBJ2-5; D gene uncertain. The length of the CDR3 is 13 residues. Trimming took 1 base from V and 5 from J, leaving 8 bases between them. Germline values: CDR1 SGHAT, CDR2 FQNNGV. The CDR3 loop reads CASSLGSRETQYF. The CDR3 region has the DNA TGTGCCAGCAGCTTAGGGAGTAGGGAGACCCAGTACTTC.

The V and J genes are TRBV7-9 and TRBJ1-4; D not resolved. Looked up from germline, CDR1 is SEHNR and CDR2 is FQNEAQ (reference sequence). The CDR3 covers 11 residues. Trimming pared 5 bases from V and 8 bases from J, leaving 6 bases between. The CDR3 spells CASSRSEKLFF. Written as DNA, the CDR3 is TGTGCCAGCAGCCGATCGGAAAAACTGTTTTTT.

Remarks on this clone: Additional DNA sequences in this sample encode the identical CDR3. J is TRBJ2-4 and V is TRBV28; D perhaps matches TRBD2 (6 bases). V lost 3 bases and J lost 15, with 15 bases in between. CDR3 length: 12 amino acids. The germline gives CDR1 MDHEN, CDR2 SYDVKM. CDR3 nucleotide sequence: TGTGCCAGCAGTTTTTTTACGGAGGGTACGTACTTC. It encodes CASSFFTEGTYF.

The rearrangement uses TRBV29-1 and TRBJ2-5, with D possibly being TRBD1 or TRBD2 (6 bases each). The CDR3 is 14 residues long. V lost 6 bases to trimming and J lost 5 bases, with 19 bases between them. The germline CDR1 and CDR2 sequences are SQVTM and ANQGSEA. CDR3 sequence (DNA): TGCAGCGTGCACTACAGGGTAGGAGGGGAGACCCAGTACTTC. Translated: CSVHYRVGGETQYF.

This rearrangement joins TRBV5-5 to TRBJ2-1; 7 bases map to TRBD1. Trimming took 4 bases from V and 4 from J; bases not matched to a gene: 8. CDR1 and CDR2 (germline): SGHKS, YYEKEE (reference sequence). This CDR3 has 15 residues. CDR3 DNA sequence: TGTGCCAGCAGCATGACAGGGATAGTATACAATGAGCAGTTCTTC. This encodes CASSMTGIVYNEQFF.

The genes are TRBV9 and TRBJ1-4; D unclear. Germline CDR1 reads SGDLS; CDR2 reads YYNGEE. This CDR3 has 14 amino acids. V was clipped by 0 bases and J by 7 bases, with 10 bases between them. CDR3 sequence reads: CASSVDQLSEKLFF. Written as DNA, the CDR3 is TGTGCCAGCAGCGTAGACCAGTTGAGTGAAAAACTGTTTTTT.

This clone was recorded once. The CDR3 is CASSPPPGNEQFF. CDR3 in DNA: TGTGCCAGCAGTCCTCCCCCTGGCAATGAGCAGTTCTTC. This sequence joins TRBV6-5 and TRBJ2-1; D gene uncertain. This CDR3 contains 13 residues. V was trimmed by 5 bases and J by 6 bases, leaving 11 bases between them. Germline V gives CDR1 MNHEY, CDR2 SVGAGI.

The V gene is TRBV5-1, the J gene TRBJ1-2, with a tentative D call TRBD1 (6 bases). CDR1 SGHRS and CDR2 YFSETQ come from the germline V gene. The ends were cut back, 0 bases at V and 3 bases at J, with 12 bases in the middle. This CDR3 contains 15 residues. CDR3 nucleotide sequence: TGCGCCAGCAGCTTGGCCGCCAGGACAGACTATGGCTACACCTTC. Its translation: CASSLAARTDYGYTF.

In its sample, this clone was seen once. The chain links TRBV7-2 to TRBJ2-3, with a weak D call TRBD1 (5 bases). The germline V gene has CDR1 SGHTA and CDR2 FQGNSA. This CDR3 has 14 amino acids. The V end lost 2 bases, the J end lost 0 bases, and 6 bases lay between the germline ends. The CDR3 sequence: CASSLRGSTDTQYF. The CDR3 bases are TGTGCCAGCAGCTTAAGGGGAAGCACAGATACGCAGTATTTT.

This clone was found once. The V and J genes are TRBV7-8 and TRBJ2-5; a possible D gene is TRBD2 (6 bases). The CDR3 is 14 amino acids. The V and J ends lost 4 bases and 1 base respectively, with 10 bases between them. In germline, CDR1 is SGHVS, CDR2 FQNEAQ. The CDR3: CASSSLTSQETQYF. In DNA form, the CDR3 reads TGTGCCAGCAGCTCATTGACTAGCCAAGAGACCCAGTACTTC.

This clone was seen once. V gene TRBV29-1 combines with J gene TRBJ1-5; 8 bases line up with TRBD1. Per the germline V gene, CDR1 is SQVTM and CDR2 is ANQGSEA. The V and J ends lost 6 bases and 6 bases, in that order; junction bases with no gene match: 7. The CDR3 consists of 13 residues. DNA of the CDR3: TGCAGCGTGGGAGACAGGGGTGGTCAGCCCCAGCATTTT. Amino acids: CSVGDRGGQPQHF.

The DNA for the CDR3 is TGCGCCAGCAGCTTGGATTTGGGACAGGGTAAAGGTGAGCAGTTCTTC. It specifies CASSLDLGQGKGEQFF. V usage is TRBV5-1 and J usage is TRBJ2-1; 9 bases agree with TRBD1. V lost 0 bases and J lost 9; bases outside the gene matches: 10. The germline CDR1 and CDR2 sequences are SGHRS and YFSETQ. The CDR3 consists of 16 residues. The full variable domain, in which reference TRBV5-1 and TRBJ2-1 provide the parts outside the CDR3, is KAGVTQTPRYLIKTRGQQVTLSCSPISGHRSVSWYQQTPGQGLQFLFEYFSETQRNKGNFPGRFSGRQFSNSRSEMNVSTLELGDSALYLCASSLDLGQGKGEQFFGPGTRLTVL.

In the case of this clone: Other DNA sequences in the same sample also yield this CDR3. The chain couples TRBV30 to TRBJ1-2; unclear D gene. V lost 2 bases to trimming and J lost 8 bases, with 18 bases between them. The CDR3 is made up of 14 amino acids. Germline V gives CDR1 GTSNPN, CDR2 SVGIG (reference sequence). The CDR3 sequence: CAWSPGRGWGGYTF. The CDR3 region has the DNA TGTGCCTGGAGTCCGGGCCGGGGTTGGGGAGGCTACACCTTC.

The chain links TRBV7-6 to TRBJ2-7, with D possibly TRBD2 on 6 matching bases. Germline-derived CDR1 and CDR2 are SGHVS and FNYEAQ. V was shortened by 5 bases and J by 2 bases, with 13 bases between the two germline ends. This CDR3 comprises 14 residues. Written as DNA, the CDR3 is TGTGCCAGCAGCCCCGGGACTCCCGCCTACGAGCAGTACTTC. Protein sequence: CASSPGTPAYEQYF.

This clone was seen just once. The chain joins TRBV5-1 to TRBJ2-2; D is unclear. The germline V gene has CDR1 SGHRS and CDR2 YFSETQ. Trimming shortened V by 7 bases and J by 0 bases, and 10 bases separated the two germline ends. This CDR3 contains 14 residues. CDR3 sequence reads: CASGAAANTGELFF. The CDR3 coding sequence is TGCGCCAGCGGCGCGGCCGCGAACACCGGGGAGCTGTTTTTT.

The CDR3 DNA follows: TGCGCCAGCAGCTTGGACTTCACAGGGGCGCCTTACAATGAGCAGTTCTTC. This codes for CASSLDFTGAPYNEQFF. The V gene is TRBV5-1, the J gene TRBJ2-1; TRBD1 matches 7 bases. CDR1 is SGHRS, CDR2 YFSETQ, per germline. This CDR3 is built from 17 residues. V lost 0 bases to trimming and J lost 4 bases; unmatched junction nucleotides: 10.

A word on this clone: Its ends do not fully match the called genes, so a read error is possible. The chain uses TRBV9 and TRBJ2-5; the D gene is possibly TRBD2 (5 bases). This CDR3 has 14 amino acids. CDR1 is SGDLS, CDR2 YYNGEE, per germline. The DNA of the CDR3 is TGTGCCGGCAGCCGGCGGGCTTTCGAAGAGACCCAGTACTTC. Amino acids: CAGSRRAFEETQYF.

The gene calls are TRBV18 and TRBJ2-2; 7 bases align to TRBD1. The ends lost 1 base at V and 0 bases at J; junction bases unmatched: 5. Germline CDR1 and CDR2: KGHSH and LQKENI. The CDR3 contains 17 residues. The CDR3 sequence is CASSPLTGVSNTGELFF. The CDR3 DNA is TGTGCCAGCTCACCACTTACAGGGGTGTCGAACACCGGGGAGCTGTTTTTT.

The chain links TRBV5-1 to TRBJ2-2; D gene ambiguous. Germline V gene data show CDR1 as SGHRS and CDR2 as YFSETQ. The CDR3 is 15 residues long. The V end was cut by 0 bases, the J end by 4 bases, with 10 bases between. The CDR3 here is CASSLALSSTGELFF. The CDR3 DNA sequence: TGCGCCAGCAGCTTGGCTCTGAGTTCCACCGGGGAGCTGTTTTTT.